This passage covers 5 T cell receptor beta chains from one sample sequenced in a study of T cells after yellow fever vaccination. TCRdb recomputed calls from the 5' RACE reads with MiXCR, one row per CDR3 protein. Of approximately 26,000 distinct CDR3 sequences listed, approximately 4.2% were seen once; the top ten hold 35% to 45%. The sample here was PBMCs, either bulk or a sorted T-cell subset (CD4+, CD8+, memory, or dextramer-sorted; not recorded which), taken on the day of the yellow fever booster vaccination. The receptors shown here come from a man younger than 35 who received the YFV17D yellow fever vaccine.

The chain links TRBV6-1 to TRBJ2-7, with D possibly called TRBD1 or TRBD2 (5 bases each). The germline CDR1 and CDR2 sequences are MNHNS and SASEGT. The CDR3 extends over 15 amino acids. V lost 6 bases and J lost 3, with 18 bases in between. The DNA for the CDR3 is TGTGCCAGCAGAGGAGTCCGACAGAGGGTCTACGAGCAGTACTTC. Amino acid sequence: CASRGVRQRVYEQYF.

This clonotype was recorded many times. The chain recombines TRBV7-2 with TRBJ2-1; D is perhaps TRBD1 (6 bases). The CDR3 sequence is 15 residues long. The germline V and J ends were trimmed by 5 bases and 4 bases, with 15 bases remaining between them. CDR1 is SGHTA, CDR2 FQGNSA, per germline. DNA of the CDR3: TGTGCCAGCAGCCGCGCCGGGACACCTTACAATGAGCAGTTCTTC. This sequence encodes CASSRAGTPYNEQFF.

This clonotype is medium-sized (0.01 to 0.1%). The rearrangement uses TRBV7-9 and TRBJ2-2; D is ambiguous. The V and J ends lost 5 bases and 6 bases respectively, with 10 bases between them. This CDR3 is 13 amino acids long. The germline CDR1 and CDR2 sequences are SEHNR and FQNEAQ (reference sequence). CDR3 bases: TGTGCCAGCAGCACCTTTGACGCCGGGGAGCTGTTTTTT. The encoded protein is CASSTFDAGELFF.

This chain connects TRBV11-2 to TRBJ1-2; perhaps TRBD1 as D (5 bases). CDR3 length equals 14 residues. V lost 2 bases and J lost 6, with 13 bases in between. The germline gives CDR1 SGHAT, CDR2 FQNNGV. CDR3 nucleotides: TGTGCCAGCAGCTTAACCCCAGGGAGGGATGGCTACACCTTC. It yields the protein CASSLTPGRDGYTF.

This clonotype occurred many times. The gene calls are TRBV18 and TRBJ2-1, with D uncertain. Trimming pared 1 base from V and 6 bases from J, leaving 19 bases between. The CDR3 length is 17 residues. The germline V gene has CDR1 KGHSH and CDR2 LQKENI. The CDR3 region has the DNA TGTGCCAGCTCACCACAATTCGGCACCCCGGAAGGCAATGAGCAGTTCTTC. Its protein product is CASSPQFGTPEGNEQFF.